The clone carrying this TCR beta chain was observed many times. Its antigen is unknown. This sample is part of a study of molecular identifiers for immune sequencing clone quantification. About the research overall: Four of five splits of RNA from approximately 20,000 or 98,000 naive CD8 cells were sequenced in replicates. Study findings and constraints: Among effectors, clones above 20 RNA copies held over 98% of molecules; among naive cells, under 1%.

The CDR3 consists of 12 residues. V was trimmed by 3 bases and J by 7 bases, leaving 9 bases between them. Germline assignment: CDR1 MGHDK and CDR2 SYGVNS. Naive CD8 sequencing libraries were generated from about 21,000 to 970,000 sorted cells, with 10%, 30% or 50% RNA as input. The CD8+CD4-CCR7+CD45RA+ phenotype defined the sorted naive CD8 T cells. Each CDR3 protein gets one entry after TCRdb re-called the PCR reads with MiXCR. In the table there are hundreds of thousands of distinct CDR3 sequences, 25% of which are singletons. The sample consisted of naive CD8+ T cells from blood, with Jurkat cell RNA spiked in. Subset reported: FACS-sorted CD8+CD4-CCR7+CD45RA+ naive T cells. The chain links TRBV25-1 to TRBJ1-1; no firm D call. The TCR was taken from a human donor in good health. Some libraries in this study had Jurkat cell RNA spiked in. CDR3 loop: CASSDLTFEAFF. The CDR3 DNA reads as TGTGCCAGCAGTGATCTGACATTTGAAGCTTTCTTT.